The present T cell receptor (beta chain) was sequenced within a study of identical twins. Study-wide points: The degree of excess twin sharing was weaker in beta out-of-frame sequences. Within twin pairs, the out-of-frame alpha sequences they shared showed excess low generation probability.

V was trimmed by 3 bases and J by 2 bases, leaving 14 bases between them. Germline V gene data show CDR1 as MDHEN and CDR2 as SYDVKM. There are 15 residues in the CDR3. This clonotype appeared many times. The antigen remains unidentified. Using its own MiXCR run on the 5' RACE reads, TCRdb lists one record per CDR3 protein. The profile covers around 530,000 distinct CDR3 sequences, with about 15% appearing a single time and roughly 0.42% taken by the ten largest. The same data also contributed to another study, on yellow fever vaccine responses in identical twins.

Sequences were obtained from CD4+ T cells sorted from blood. The source is a woman under 30 in good health. The chain has TRBV28 and TRBJ2-7; TRBD2 might be the D (6 bases). Here the CDR3 DNA reads TGTGCCAGCAGTTTGGGCCTCGGGGGAACCTACGAGCAGTACTTC. Translating it yields CASSLGLGGTYEQYF.